A single sample gave rise to the 3 T cell receptor beta chains below, sequenced in a study of T cells after yellow fever vaccination. Each CDR3 protein is one row after TCRdb ran MiXCR on the 5' RACE reads. The sample lists 450,000 to 600,000 distinct CDR3 sequences, approximately 15% occurring once. Material: PBMCs, obtained on the day of the yellow fever booster vaccination. The receptor set was obtained from a young man who received the YFV17D yellow fever vaccine.

The V gene is TRBV7-9, the J gene TRBJ2-3; D remains ambiguous. V gave up 3 bases and J gave up 0 bases, with 13 bases separating them. Germline lookup yields CDR1 SEHNR and CDR2 FQNEAQ (reference sequence). This CDR3 has 16 amino acids. The CDR3 DNA is TGTGCCAGCAGCTTGCGACCCGCCCGTAGCACAGATACGCAGTATTTT. Translated, it gives CASSLRPARSTDTQYF.

This chain connects TRBV6-5 to TRBJ2-7; tentatively, D is TRBD2 (5 bases). CDR3 size: 15 residues. CDR1 and CDR2 from the germline V gene are MNHEY and SVGAGI. Between the trimmed V and J ends, which lost 2 bases and 2 bases, there was a span of 13 bases. The CDR3 reads CASSYQLDPTYEQYF. The DNA for the CDR3 is TGTGCCAGCAGTTACCAACTAGATCCTACCTACGAGCAGTACTTC.

The table lists this clonotype with many counts. The chain carries TRBV5-1 and TRBJ2-2, with D perhaps matching TRBD2 (6 bases). The ends were cut back, 2 bases at V and 0 bases at J, with 11 bases in the middle. Germline lookup yields CDR1 SGHRS and CDR2 YFSETQ. The CDR3 is made up of 16 amino acids. In DNA, the CDR3 is TGCGCCAGCAGCTTAACTAGCCGAACGAACACCGGGGAGCTGTTTTTT. Translated, it gives CASSLTSRTNTGELFF.